This T cell receptor (beta chain) was obtained from a study of spatial heterogeneity in lung cancer. Each CDR3 protein gets one entry after TCRdb re-called the 5' RACE reads with MiXCR. This table has under 10,000 distinct CDR3 sequences, 4% to 5% appearing once. In its sample, this clonotype was seen many times. This beta chain turned up in a library designed for alpha chains; as an off-target read, its abundance says little. The sample's time point: sample taken at primary tumor resection. Sequencing was performed on whole RNA extracted from tumor and nontumor lung tissue, or from frozen PBMC, and the material was left unsorted. Here the sequenced sample was PBMCs, taken at surgery. This TCR was recovered from a male donor with early-stage non-small cell lung cancer.

The CDR3 spells CASSQGSQETQYF. CDR3 nucleotide sequence: TGTGCCAGCAGTCAAGGAAGCCAAGAGACCCAGTACTTC. The chain combines TRBV12-3 or TRBV12-4 with TRBJ2-5; D not resolved. CDR3 size: 13 residues. The V gene lost 5 bases and the J gene lost 1 base, with 8 bases spanning the gap.